The entry that follows covers one T cell receptor beta chain sequence. The specificity of this receptor is unknown. No qualities accompany the bases; no much larger clone lies one base away. The entry originates in a study of T cell repertoires in cytomegalovirus infection (dated 2019 in TCRdb). Describing the broader study: Alongside well-studied HLA-B-restricted epitopes, the peptide stimulations were aimed at recently identified HLA-C-restricted CMV epitopes, whose presentation resists viral immunomodulation. Donor HLA type was relevant to the analysis, as public TCR beta signatures indicated carriage of CMV infection together with the matching HLA type. What the study reported, not specific to this receptor: The ex vivo response was dominated by HLA-C-restricted CMV-specific TCR beta clonotypes, which also provided the single most frequent clonotype in two of eight donors. In both this cohort and an independent cohort of approximately 350 donors, the cumulative frequency of public TCR beta family members distinguished carriers of CMV infection plus the relevant HLA type.

The germline V gene encodes CDR1 SQVTM and CDR2 ANQGSEA. Inclusive of the bounding cysteine and phenylalanine, the CDR3 is 14 residues long. This entry keeps only the CDR3 DNA: 42 bases, framed from base 1. Unmatched junction bases come to 3, with V trimmed by 0 bases and J by 4 bases. The reads were generated on an Illumina HiSeq 1500. The public reads were quality trimmed at Q25 with fastp and then assembled into clones with MiXCR by TCRdb, keeping productive beta chains. A single entry per CDR3 protein holds the most common genes and DNA from its merged rows. Within this sample are around 900,000 distinct CDR3 sequences, with roughly 30% of them counted one time only. The ten largest clones represent roughly an eighth of the sample. The sample's treatment or condition, from its label and the paper: in vitro stimulation with specific CMV peptide epitopes to enrich CMV-specific T cells.

Recombination connected TRBV29-1 to TRBJ1-1, with 9 junctional bases fitting TRBD1. The TCR was taken from a human donor in good health (CMV status not recorded). Some clones in this sample may be carry-over from other donors' samples. The sequencing used cultured CD8+ T cells from PBMCs, collected from culture after CMV antigen stimulation. Read as DNA, the sequence is TGCAGCGTTGAAGAACAGGGGGCCGGCACTGAAGCTTTCTTT. It translates to CSVEEQGAGTEAFF.